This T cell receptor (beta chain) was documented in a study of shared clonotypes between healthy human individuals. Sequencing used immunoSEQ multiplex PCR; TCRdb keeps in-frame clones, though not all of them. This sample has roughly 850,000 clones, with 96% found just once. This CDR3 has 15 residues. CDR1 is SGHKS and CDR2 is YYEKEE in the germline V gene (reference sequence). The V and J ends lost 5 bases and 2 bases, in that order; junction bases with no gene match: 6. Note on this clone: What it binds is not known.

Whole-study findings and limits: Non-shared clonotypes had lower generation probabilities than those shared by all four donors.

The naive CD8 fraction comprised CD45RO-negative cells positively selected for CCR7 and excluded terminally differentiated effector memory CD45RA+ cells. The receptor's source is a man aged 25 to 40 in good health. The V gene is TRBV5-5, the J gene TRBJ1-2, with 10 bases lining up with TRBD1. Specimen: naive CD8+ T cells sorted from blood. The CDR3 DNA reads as TGTGCCAGCAGTTTAGGACAGGGGGTGAACTATGGCTACACCTTC. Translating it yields CASSLGQGVNYGYTF.